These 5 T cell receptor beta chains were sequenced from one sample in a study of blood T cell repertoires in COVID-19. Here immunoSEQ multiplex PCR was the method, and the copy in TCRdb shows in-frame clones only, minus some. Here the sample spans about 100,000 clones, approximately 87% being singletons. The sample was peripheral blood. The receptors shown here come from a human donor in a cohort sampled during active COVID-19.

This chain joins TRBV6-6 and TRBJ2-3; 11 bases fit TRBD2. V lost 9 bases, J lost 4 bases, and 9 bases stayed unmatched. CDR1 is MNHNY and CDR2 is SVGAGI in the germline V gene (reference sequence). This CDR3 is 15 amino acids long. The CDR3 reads CASQIAGGLPDTQYF. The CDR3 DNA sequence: TGTGCCAGTCAAATAGCGGGAGGGCTCCCAGATACGCAGTATTTT.

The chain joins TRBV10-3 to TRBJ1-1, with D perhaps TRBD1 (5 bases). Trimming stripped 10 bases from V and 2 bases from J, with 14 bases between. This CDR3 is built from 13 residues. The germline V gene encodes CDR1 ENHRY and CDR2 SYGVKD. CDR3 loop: CATVSGGNTEAFF. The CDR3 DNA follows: TGTGCCACGGTGAGCGGGGGAAACACTGAAGCTTTCTTT.

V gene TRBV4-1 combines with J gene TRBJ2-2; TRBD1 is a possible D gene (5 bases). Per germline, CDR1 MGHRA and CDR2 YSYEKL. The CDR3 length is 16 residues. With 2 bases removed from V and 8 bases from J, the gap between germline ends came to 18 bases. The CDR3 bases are TGCGCCAGCAGCCAAAGCCGGACACCGGAGAGGGGGGAGCTGTTTTTT. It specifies CASSQSRTPERGELFF.

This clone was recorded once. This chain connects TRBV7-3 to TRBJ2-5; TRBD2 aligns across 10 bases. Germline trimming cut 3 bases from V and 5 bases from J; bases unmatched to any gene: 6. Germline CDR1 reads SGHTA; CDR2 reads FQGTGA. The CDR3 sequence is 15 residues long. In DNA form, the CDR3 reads TGTGCCAGCAGCTTCAGAGGTAGCGGGAGGGAGACCCAGTACTTC. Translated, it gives CASSFRGSGRETQYF.

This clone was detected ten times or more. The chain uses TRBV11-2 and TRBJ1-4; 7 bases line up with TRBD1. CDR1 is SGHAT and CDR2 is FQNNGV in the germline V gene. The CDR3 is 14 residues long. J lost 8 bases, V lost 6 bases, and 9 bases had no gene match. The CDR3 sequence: CASRPAAGGEKLFF. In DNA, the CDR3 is TGTGCCAGCAGACCCGCGGCAGGGGGAGAAAAACTGTTTTTT.